This T cell receptor (beta chain) derives from a study of T cells after yellow fever vaccination. Study findings and constraints: Although the secondary response was weaker, it peaked faster, at day 5 versus 15. Detected again after the booster were most primary-vaccination clones, at 96% CD4 and about 90% CD8.

The CDR3 sequence is 14 residues long. Trimming stripped 6 bases from V and 3 bases from J, with 14 bases between. CDR1 is MNHNS, CDR2 SASEGT, per germline. This clonotype was counted between two and nine times. Its matching antigen is unknown. Via MiXCR, TCRdb re-called the 5' RACE reads, giving one row per CDR3 protein. The sample lists fewer than 450,000 distinct CDR3 sequences, 7% to 9% occurring once. The sequenced sample was PBMCs, obtained about 49 days after the first yellow fever vaccination. The receptor was isolated from a man in his late teens or twenties who received the YFV17D yellow fever vaccine. The V and J genes are TRBV6-1 and TRBJ2-5; no firm D call. CDR3 residues: CASRGLEIKETQYF. The CDR3 DNA sequence: TGTGCCAGCAGGGGCCTTGAGATAAAAGAGACCCAGTACTTC.